This TCR beta chain was documented in a study of blood T cell repertoires in COVID-19. Study background: Acute and convalescent COVID-19 specimens originated in the United States, Italy and Spain. The cDNA or gDNA used as material had been derived from T cells, B-cell-depleted T cells, or PBMCs.

Here immunoSEQ multiplex PCR was the method, and the copy in TCRdb shows in-frame clones only, minus some. The sample yields about 23,000 clones, 70% to 90% seen once. V shed 1 base and J 2 bases; nucleotides not matched to a gene: 16. From germline, CDR1 is MNHNS and CDR2 SASEGT. This CDR3 has 19 residues. The chain recombines TRBV6-1 with TRBJ1-1, with 7 bases identical to TRBD1. Sequencing was done on a sample of peripheral blood. The receptor was isolated from an elderly woman with active COVID-19. In DNA form, the CDR3 reads TGTGCCAGCAGTGAAGTCGTCGACAGGGACGGTTACGGTAACACTGAAGCTTTCTTT. It translates to CASSEVVDRDGYGNTEAFF.